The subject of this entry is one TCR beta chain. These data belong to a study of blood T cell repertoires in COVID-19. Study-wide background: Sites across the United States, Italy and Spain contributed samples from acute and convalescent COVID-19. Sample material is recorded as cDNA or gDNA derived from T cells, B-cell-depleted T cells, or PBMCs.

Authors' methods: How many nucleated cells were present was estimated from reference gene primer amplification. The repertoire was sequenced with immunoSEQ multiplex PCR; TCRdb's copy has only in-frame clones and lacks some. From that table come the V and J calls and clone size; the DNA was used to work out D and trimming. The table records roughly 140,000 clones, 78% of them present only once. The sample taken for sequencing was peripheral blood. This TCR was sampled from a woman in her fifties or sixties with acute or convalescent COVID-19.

The CDR3 protein is CASSAGTRRTGELFF. CDR3 bases: TGTGCCAGCAGCGCAGGGACTAGAAGGACCGGGGAGCTGTTTTTT. The V and J genes are TRBV2 and TRBJ2-2, with 8 positions matching TRBD2. Germline trimming cut 6 bases from V and 5 bases from J; bases unmatched to any gene: 8. Per the germline V gene, CDR1 is SNHLY and CDR2 is FYNNEI. The CDR3 has 15 residues.